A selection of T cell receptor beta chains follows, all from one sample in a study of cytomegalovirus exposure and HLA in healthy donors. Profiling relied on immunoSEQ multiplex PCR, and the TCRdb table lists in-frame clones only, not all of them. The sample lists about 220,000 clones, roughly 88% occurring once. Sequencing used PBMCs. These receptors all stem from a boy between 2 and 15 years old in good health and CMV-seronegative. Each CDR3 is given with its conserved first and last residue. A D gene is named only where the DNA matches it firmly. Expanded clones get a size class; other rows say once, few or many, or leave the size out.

cdr3_nt: TGTGCCAGCAGTTACCCTTCAATAGCTAACTATGGCTACACCTTC
cdr3_aa: CASSYPSIANYGYTF
v_call: TRBV6-6
clone_size: -
j_call: TRBJ1-2
d_call: -

cdr3_nt: TGTGCCAGCAGGCGACAGGGGGTATCCTACGAGCAGTACTTC
cdr3_aa: CASRRQGVSYEQYF
v_call: TRBV6-5
clone_size: few
j_call: TRBJ2-7
d_call: TRBD1

cdr3_nt: TGCGCCAGCAGCCAACCTTCACTAGCGGGGGGAGTCACCGGGGAGCTGTTTTTT
cdr3_aa: CASSQPSLAGGVTGELFF
v_call: TRBV4-1
clone_size: -
j_call: TRBJ2-2
d_call: TRBD2

cdr3_nt: TGTGCCAGCAGCCTCCTAGGTGCGGGCTCCTACAATGAGCAGTTCTTC
cdr3_aa: CASSLLGAGSYNEQFF
v_call: TRBV14
clone_size: -
j_call: TRBJ2-1
d_call: -

cdr3_nt: TGTGCCAGCTACAGGGAGGGGACTGAAGCTTTCTTT
cdr3_aa: CASYREGTEAFF
v_call: TRBV28
clone_size: -
j_call: TRBJ1-1
d_call: -

cdr3_nt: TGTGCCAGCAGTGAAGGGACAGCCAGCTCCTATAATTCACCCCTCCACTTT
cdr3_aa: CASSEGTASSYNSPLHF
v_call: TRBV6-1
clone_size: -
j_call: TRBJ1-6
d_call: -

cdr3_nt: TGTGCCAGCATCGCAACTAGCGGGAGACTTGGGGAGCAGTACTTC
cdr3_aa: CASIATSGRLGEQYF
v_call: TRBV11-2
clone_size: -
j_call: TRBJ2-7
d_call: TRBD2

cdr3_nt: TGCGCCAGCAGCCAAGATCGGCGGCAGAACACCGGGGAGCTGTTTTTT
cdr3_aa: CASSQDRRQNTGELFF
v_call: TRBV4-1
clone_size: -
j_call: TRBJ2-2
d_call: -

cdr3_nt: TGTGCCAGCAGCCCGGGTGGGGCGGTCAACACCGGGGAGCTGTTTTTT
cdr3_aa: CASSPGGAVNTGELFF
v_call: TRBV7-9
clone_size: -
j_call: TRBJ2-2
d_call: -

cdr3_nt: TGTGCCAGCAGCTTAGGGGGGGGACAGAACACTGAAGCTTTCTTT
cdr3_aa: CASSLGGGQNTEAFF
v_call: TRBV7-2
clone_size: -
j_call: TRBJ1-1
d_call: -

cdr3_nt: TGTGCCAGCAGCCGGGCTGTGGGGGCCCACACTGAAGCTTTCTTT
cdr3_aa: CASSRAVGAHTEAFF
v_call: TRBV7-9
clone_size: -
j_call: TRBJ1-1
d_call: -

cdr3_nt: TGTGCCATCAGAAAGCTACTCGATAGCGGGGGGAAGCTCACAGATACGCAGTATTTT
cdr3_aa: CAIRKLLDSGGKLTDTQYF
v_call: TRBV10-3
clone_size: -
j_call: TRBJ2-3
d_call: TRBD2